This TCR beta chain was observed in a study of T cells in Graves' hyperthyroidism and ophthalmopathy (dated by TCRdb to the late 2010s). Broadly, across the study: Peripheral blood was sampled at the time of initial diagnosis, prior to any treatment. The paper describes TCR Vbeta CDR3 sequencing of around 130 peripheral blood samples, made up of some 40 ophthalmopathy patients, some 76 hyperthyroidism patients and 17 progressor patients. In more than 5 Graves' hyperthyroidism patients, the study also compared T-cell repertoires from thyroid tissue with T-cell repertoires from blood. The 100 discovery patients were randomly divided into training and test sets at a 7:3 ratio. Whether ophthalmopathy could be predicted prospectively was tested in an independent validation cohort made up of under 20 hyperthyroidism patients plus 17 patients who later progressed to ophthalmopathy. A discovery cohort of about 95 patients, 43 with Graves' ophthalmopathy and over 55 with stable Graves' hyperthyroidism, was used to find distinguishing TCR V-J signatures. Once sampling was done, hyperthyroidism patients were given methimazole at a starting dose of 30 mg daily, whereas ophthalmopathy patients were given high-dose intravenous methylprednisolone.

Broader findings and caveats from the paper: In cross-validation, a model built on a 13 V-J signature told ophthalmopathy apart from stable hyperthyroidism with 87.88% sensitivity and approximately 84% specificity, and in testing the same model reached 80%/75%. In validation, progression to ophthalmopathy was predicted by the model with around 70% sensitivity and under 85% specificity, a median of roughly 6 months before onset. Sample size was not statistically predetermined, and investigators were not blinded to group allocation. Most expanded thyroid clonotypes (frequency above 0.001) were also found in blood, which suggests that blood repertoires may mirror thyroid immune responses.

The hyperthyroidism patients were between 18 and 65 years old and newly diagnosed, with a disease duration of less than 2 months. The study excluded patients with uncontrolled infections, other autoimmune diseases, pregnancy or lactation. Diagnoses were based on clinical symptoms, serum thyroxine and TRAb, thyroid ultrasound and orbital computed tomography. Blood from progressor patients was collected at the time of first diagnosis with hyperthyroidism, before any ophthalmopathy symptoms had appeared. PBMCs were isolated from more than 8 ml of fresh peripheral blood by Ficoll-Paque density gradient centrifugation. Progressor patients were defined as those initially diagnosed with Graves' hyperthyroidism in whom ophthalmopathy developed during follow-up. Total RNA was extracted with Trizol reagent, and quality was checked on an Agilent 2100 Bioanalyzer. Trimming removed 3 bases from V and 4 bases from J, leaving 12 bases between the germline ends. There are 14 amino acids in the CDR3, from cysteine to phenylalanine inclusive. Just CDR3 DNA is preserved here, 42 bases in frame from base 1. CDR1 LGHNT and CDR2 FRNRAP were looked up in the germline V gene.

As concerns this clonotype: No antigen is known for it. A much larger clone differs from this one at a single base, so this may be a read error.

The TCR beta CDR3 regions were amplified from the RNA transcripts. The first round of RT-PCR for the TCR CDR3 was performed with the HTBI primer set and the Qiagen OneStep RT-PCR kit. Libraries were constructed in a second round of multiplex PCR, after which size selection and purification were carried out. Sequencing of the libraries was done on an Illumina HiSeq2000 using paired-end 100 bp reads. The published analysis was carried out like this. SOAPnuke was used to process the raw data, removing reads that contained adapters or uncalled bases, had a mean Phred below 15, or lacked an exact match to the constant primer or identifier. High-quality paired reads were merged using COPE v1.2.5, and each unique nucleotide sequence was defined as a clonotype. MiTCR v1.1 was used to align clonotypes to the IMGT TRBV, TRBD and TRBJ reference segments. Analysis was restricted to V-J combinations with a frequency above 0.0001, which covered about 99% of repertoires. The TCS score was defined as F50 (clonal expansion) divided by E x V (chaos), with BLOSUM62-based TCRdist calculated between CDR3 peptides within each V-J. Welch's t-statistics and random forest reduced fewer than 550 V-J features to about 12, which were used in a naive Bayes classifier (R e1071). In TCRdb, the public reads were trimmed at Q25 with fastp and aligned with MiXCR, with productive beta chains retained. CDR3 protein sequences are deduplicated, and each keeps its most common genes and DNA. V and J calls and clone size were set by TCRdb, not the authors. A total of 130,000 or so distinct CDR3 sequences appear in this sample, around 20% of them only once. Around two thirds of the sample lies in the top ten.

This sequence uses TRBV12-5 and TRBJ1-1; the D gene lacks a confident call. Sample: blood. The TCR was taken from a woman aged 45-65 years with Graves' hyperthyroidism that later progressed to Graves' ophthalmopathy. At the DNA level, the sequence is TGTGCTAGTGGTTTTAGGGAACGCGGCACTGAAGCTTTCTTT. Its coded protein is CASGFRERGTEAFF.